This T cell receptor (beta chain) originates from a study of T cell responses to AZD1222 COVID-19 vaccine. Study in general: Recipients boosted at about 4 weeks or about 12 weeks are pooled.

In regard to this clone: Its specificity is unknown.

V was shortened by 0 bases and J by 0 bases, with 4 bases between the two germline ends. Germline CDR1 is SGDLS and CDR2 is YYNGEE. The CDR3 runs 14 residues. Sequenced by immunoSEQ multiplex PCR; TCRdb stores in-frame clones only, minus some. The repertoire holds roughly 140,000 clones, with 88% as singletons. The study's findings and limits: Two doses of AZD1222 preceded a rise in Spike-specific TCR breadth and depth. Donors were largely white British and mainly female; clonal diversity was possibly underestimated.

This receptor was taken from an adult in good health. Sequencing used peripheral blood, obtained on day 0 of AZD1222 vaccination. J is TRBJ1-5 and V is TRBV9; no clear D gene. The CDR3 DNA follows: TGTGCCAGCAGCGTAGAGGATAGCAATCAGCCCCAGCATTTT. It yields the protein CASSVEDSNQPQHF.